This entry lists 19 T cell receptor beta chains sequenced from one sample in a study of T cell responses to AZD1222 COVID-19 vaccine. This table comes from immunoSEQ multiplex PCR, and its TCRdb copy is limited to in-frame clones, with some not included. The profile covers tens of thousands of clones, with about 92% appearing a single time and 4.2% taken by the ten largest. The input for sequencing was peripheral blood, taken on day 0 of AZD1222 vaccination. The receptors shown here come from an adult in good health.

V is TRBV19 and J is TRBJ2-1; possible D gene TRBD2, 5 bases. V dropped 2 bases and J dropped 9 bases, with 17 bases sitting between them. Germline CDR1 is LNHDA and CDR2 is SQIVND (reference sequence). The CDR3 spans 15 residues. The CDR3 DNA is TGTGCCAGTAGTATAAGCCGGGGAAGCGTGTCTGAGCAGTTCTTC. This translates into CASSISRGSVSEQFF.

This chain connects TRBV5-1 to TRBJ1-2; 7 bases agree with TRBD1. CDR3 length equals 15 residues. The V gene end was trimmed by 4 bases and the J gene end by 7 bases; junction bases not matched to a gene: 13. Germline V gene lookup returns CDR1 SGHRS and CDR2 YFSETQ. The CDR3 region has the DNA TGCGCCAGCAGCGTCCGCAGACAGGGTGGGAGTGGCTACACCTTC. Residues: CASSVRRQGGSGYTF.

The CDR3: CAISATGAGPDTQYF. DNA for the CDR3: TGTGCCATCAGTGCTACAGGTGCCGGCCCGGATACGCAGTATTTT. The chain is built from TRBV10-3 and TRBJ2-3; TRBD1 is a possible D gene (5 bases). Germline CDR1 reads ENHRY; CDR2 reads SYGVKD. There are 15 residues in the CDR3. The V end was cut by 4 bases, the J end by 6 bases, with 17 bases between.

Written as DNA, the CDR3 is TGTGCCAGCAGCTTAGATATGAACACTGAAGCTTTCTTT. Protein: CASSLDMNTEAFF. The chain recombines TRBV7-9 with TRBJ1-1; D is unclear. This CDR3 region has 13 residues. Germline V gene data show CDR1 as SEHNR and CDR2 as FQNEAQ (reference sequence). Trimming shortened V by 1 base and J by 0 bases, and 3 bases separated the two germline ends.

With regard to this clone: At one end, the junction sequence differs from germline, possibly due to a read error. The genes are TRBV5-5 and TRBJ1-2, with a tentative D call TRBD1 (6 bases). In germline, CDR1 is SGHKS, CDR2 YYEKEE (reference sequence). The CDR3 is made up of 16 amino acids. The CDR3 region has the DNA TGTGCCAGCAGTTTGGATGGGGGGCGTAGAAACTATGGCTACACCTTC. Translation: CASSLDGGRRNYGYTF.

The CDR3 region has the DNA TGTGCCAGCAGCCCAACTTCCGGGACAGGGGGAAAGACCCAGTACTTC. This sequence encodes CASSPTSGTGGKTQYF. The gene calls are TRBV5-4 and TRBJ2-5; 11 nucleotides match TRBD1. The germline V gene has CDR1 SGHNT and CDR2 YYREEE (reference sequence). The junction had 11 bases not matched to a gene; V was cut back by 4 bases and J by 6 bases. The CDR3 spans 16 residues.

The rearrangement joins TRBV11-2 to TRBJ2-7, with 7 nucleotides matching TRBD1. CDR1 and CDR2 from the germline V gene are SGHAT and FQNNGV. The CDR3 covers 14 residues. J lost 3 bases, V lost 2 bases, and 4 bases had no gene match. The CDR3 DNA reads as TGTGCCAGCAGCTTACTTCAGGGGGTCTACGAGCAGTACTTC. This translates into CASSLLQGVYEQYF.

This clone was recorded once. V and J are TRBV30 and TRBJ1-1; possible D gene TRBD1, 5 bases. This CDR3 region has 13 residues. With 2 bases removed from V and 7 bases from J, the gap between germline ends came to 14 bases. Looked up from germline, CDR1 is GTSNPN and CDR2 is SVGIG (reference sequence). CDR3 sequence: CAWSPRRGNEAFF. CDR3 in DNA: TGTGCCTGGAGTCCTCGTAGGGGAAATGAAGCTTTCTTT. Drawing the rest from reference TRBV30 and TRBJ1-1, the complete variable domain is SQTIHQWPATLVQPVGSPLSLECTVEGTSNPNLYWYRQAAGRGLQLLFYSVGIGQISSEVPQNLSASRPQDRQFILSSKKLLLSDSGFYLCAWSPRRGNEAFFGQGTRLTVV.

CDR3 coding DNA: TGTGCCAGCAACCCCCAGGGGATGGGGAATGAGCAGTTCTTC. Its translation: CASNPQGMGNEQFF. J is TRBJ2-1 and V is TRBV14; TRBD1 is a possible D gene (6 bases). The CDR3 sequence is 14 residues long. Germline lookup yields CDR1 SGHDN and CDR2 FVKESK. V was clipped by 7 bases and J by 7 bases, with 17 bases between them.

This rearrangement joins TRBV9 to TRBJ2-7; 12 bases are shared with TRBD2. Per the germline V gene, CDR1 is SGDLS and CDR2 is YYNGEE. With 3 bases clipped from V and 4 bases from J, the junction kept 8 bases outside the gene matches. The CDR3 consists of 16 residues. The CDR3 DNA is TGTGCCAGCAGCGCTAGCGGGGGGGCGTTATTGTACGAGCAGTACTTC. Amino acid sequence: CASSASGGALLYEQYF.

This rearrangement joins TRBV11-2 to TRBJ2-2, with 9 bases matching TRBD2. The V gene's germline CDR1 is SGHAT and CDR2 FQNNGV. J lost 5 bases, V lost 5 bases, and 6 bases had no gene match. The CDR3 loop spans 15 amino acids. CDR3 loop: CASSNWREGTGELFF. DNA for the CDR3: TGTGCCAGCAGCAACTGGCGGGAGGGGACCGGGGAGCTGTTTTTT.

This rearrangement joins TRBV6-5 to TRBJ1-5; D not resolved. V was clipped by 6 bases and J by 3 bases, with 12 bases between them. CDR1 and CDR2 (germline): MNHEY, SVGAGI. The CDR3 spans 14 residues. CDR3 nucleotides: TGTGCCAGCAGCAGGACCGGACCCAATCAGCCCCAGCATTTT. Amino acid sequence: CASSRTGPNQPQHF.

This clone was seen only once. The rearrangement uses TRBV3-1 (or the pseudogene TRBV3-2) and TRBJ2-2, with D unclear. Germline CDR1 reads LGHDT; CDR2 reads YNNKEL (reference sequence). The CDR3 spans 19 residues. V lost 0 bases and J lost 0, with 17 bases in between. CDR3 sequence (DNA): TGTGCCAGCAGCCAAGAAGCTCCCTGGGTATTGGCGAACACCGGGGAGCTGTTTTTT. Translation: CASSQEAPWVLANTGELFF.

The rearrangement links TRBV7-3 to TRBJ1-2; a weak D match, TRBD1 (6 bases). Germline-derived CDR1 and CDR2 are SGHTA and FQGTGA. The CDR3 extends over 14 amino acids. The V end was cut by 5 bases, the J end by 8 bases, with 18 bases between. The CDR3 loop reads CASSTYRVRDGYTF. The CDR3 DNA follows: TGTGCCAGCAGCACGTACAGGGTTCGCGACGGCTACACCTTC.

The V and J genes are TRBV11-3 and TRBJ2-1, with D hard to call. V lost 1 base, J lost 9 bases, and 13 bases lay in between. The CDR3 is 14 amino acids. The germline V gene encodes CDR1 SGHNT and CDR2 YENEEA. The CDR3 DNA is TGTGCCAGCAGCTTAGGGTTTACGGAAGGTGAGCAGTTCTTC. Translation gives CASSLGFTEGEQFF.

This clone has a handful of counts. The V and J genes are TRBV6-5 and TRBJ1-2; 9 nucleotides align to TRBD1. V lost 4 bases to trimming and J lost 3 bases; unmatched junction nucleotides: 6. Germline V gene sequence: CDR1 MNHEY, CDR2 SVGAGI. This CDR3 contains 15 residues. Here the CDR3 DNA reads TGTGCCAGCAGTTTACAGGGGGCGTCGTACTATGGCTACACCTTC. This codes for CASSLQGASYYGYTF.

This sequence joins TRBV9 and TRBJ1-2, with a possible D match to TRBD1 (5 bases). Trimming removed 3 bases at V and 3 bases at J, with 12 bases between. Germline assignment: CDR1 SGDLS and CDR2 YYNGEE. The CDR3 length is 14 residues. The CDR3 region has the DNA TGTGCCAGCAGCGGAACAGGTAGTGACTATGGCTACACCTTC. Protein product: CASSGTGSDYGYTF.

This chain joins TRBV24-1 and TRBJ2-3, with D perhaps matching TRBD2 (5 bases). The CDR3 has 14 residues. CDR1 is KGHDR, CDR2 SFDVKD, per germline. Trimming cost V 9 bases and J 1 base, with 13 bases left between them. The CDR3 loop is CATGESRGTDTQYF. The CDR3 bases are TGTGCCACCGGAGAGTCGCGGGGCACAGATACGCAGTATTTT.

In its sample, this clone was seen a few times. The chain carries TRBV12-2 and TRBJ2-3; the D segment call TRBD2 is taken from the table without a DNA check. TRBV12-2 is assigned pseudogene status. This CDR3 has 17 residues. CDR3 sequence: CASRSLSLAGHTDTQYF. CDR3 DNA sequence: TGTGCAAGTCGCTCTTTATCACTCGCGGGGCACACAGATACGCAGTATTTT.